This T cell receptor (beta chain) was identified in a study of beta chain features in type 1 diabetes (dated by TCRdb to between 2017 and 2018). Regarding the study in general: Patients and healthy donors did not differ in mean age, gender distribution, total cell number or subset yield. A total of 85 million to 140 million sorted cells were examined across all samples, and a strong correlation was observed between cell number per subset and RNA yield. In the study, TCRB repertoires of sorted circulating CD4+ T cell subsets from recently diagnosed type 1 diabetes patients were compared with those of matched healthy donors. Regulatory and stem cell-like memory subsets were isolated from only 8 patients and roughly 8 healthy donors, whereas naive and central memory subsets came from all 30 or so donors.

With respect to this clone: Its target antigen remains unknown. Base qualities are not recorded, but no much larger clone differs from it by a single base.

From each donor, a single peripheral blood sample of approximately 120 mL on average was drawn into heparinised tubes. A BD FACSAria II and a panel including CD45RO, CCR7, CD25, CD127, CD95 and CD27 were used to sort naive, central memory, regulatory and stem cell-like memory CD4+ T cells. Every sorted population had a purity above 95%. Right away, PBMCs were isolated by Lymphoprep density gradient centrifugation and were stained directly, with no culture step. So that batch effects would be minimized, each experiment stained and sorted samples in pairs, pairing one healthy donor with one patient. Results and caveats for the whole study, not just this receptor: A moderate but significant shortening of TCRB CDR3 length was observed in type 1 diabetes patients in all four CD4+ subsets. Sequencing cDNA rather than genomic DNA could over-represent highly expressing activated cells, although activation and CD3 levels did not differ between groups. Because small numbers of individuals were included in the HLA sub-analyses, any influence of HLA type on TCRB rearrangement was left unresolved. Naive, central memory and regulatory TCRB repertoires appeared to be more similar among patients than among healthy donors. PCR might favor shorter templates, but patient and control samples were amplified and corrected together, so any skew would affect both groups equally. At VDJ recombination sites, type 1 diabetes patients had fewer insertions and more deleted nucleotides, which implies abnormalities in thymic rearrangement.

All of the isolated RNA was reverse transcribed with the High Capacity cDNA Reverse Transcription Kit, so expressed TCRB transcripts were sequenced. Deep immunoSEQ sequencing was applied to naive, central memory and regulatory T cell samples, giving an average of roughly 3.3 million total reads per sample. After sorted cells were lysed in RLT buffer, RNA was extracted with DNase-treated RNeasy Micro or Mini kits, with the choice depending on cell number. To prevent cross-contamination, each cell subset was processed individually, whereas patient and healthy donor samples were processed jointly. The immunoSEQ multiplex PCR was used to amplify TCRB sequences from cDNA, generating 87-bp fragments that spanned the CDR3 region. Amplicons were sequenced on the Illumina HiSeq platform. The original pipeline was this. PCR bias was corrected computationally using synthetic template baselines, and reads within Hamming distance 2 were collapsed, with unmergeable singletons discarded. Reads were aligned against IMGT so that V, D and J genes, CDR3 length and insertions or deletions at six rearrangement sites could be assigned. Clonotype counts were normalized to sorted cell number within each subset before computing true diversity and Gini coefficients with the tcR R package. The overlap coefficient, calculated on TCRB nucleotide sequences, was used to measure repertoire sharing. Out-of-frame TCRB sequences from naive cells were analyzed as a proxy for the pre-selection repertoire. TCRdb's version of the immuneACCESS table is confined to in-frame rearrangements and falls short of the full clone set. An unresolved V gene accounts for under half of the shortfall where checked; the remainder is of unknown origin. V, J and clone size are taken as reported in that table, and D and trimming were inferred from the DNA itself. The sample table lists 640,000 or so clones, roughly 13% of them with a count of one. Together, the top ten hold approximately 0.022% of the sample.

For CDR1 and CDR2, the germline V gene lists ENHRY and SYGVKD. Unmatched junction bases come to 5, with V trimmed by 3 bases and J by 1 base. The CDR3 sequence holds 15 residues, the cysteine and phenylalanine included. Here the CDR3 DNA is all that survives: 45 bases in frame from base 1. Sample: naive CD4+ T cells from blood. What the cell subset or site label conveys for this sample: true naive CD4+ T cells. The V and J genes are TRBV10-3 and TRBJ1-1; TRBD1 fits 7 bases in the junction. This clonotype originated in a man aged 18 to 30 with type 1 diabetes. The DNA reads TGTGCCATCAGTGACCCTGGGACAGCGAACACTGAAGCTTTCTTT. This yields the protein CAISDPGTANTEAFF.